Each of the 24 T cell receptor beta chains below was sequenced from the same sample in a study of blood T cell repertoires in COVID-19 (TCRdb year 2020). Library preparation employed the immunoSEQ multiplex PCR assay. In TCRdb, the immuneACCESS table is reduced to in-frame sequences with V and J assigned. These tables do not hold every clone; where another copy was compared, an unresolved V gene accounts for under half, and the others remain unexplained. The sample yields roughly 160,000 clones; approximately 81% were counted once. The top ten clonotypes cover about 6% of the sample. The sequenced sample consisted of PBMCs or T cells enriched from blood (not recorded which). These receptors originate from a woman in her 40s with acute COVID-19.

The chain joins TRBV7-2 to TRBJ1-1; D is unclear. This CDR3 spans 12 amino acids. Germline loops: CDR1 SGHTA, CDR2 FQGNSA. V shed 4 bases and J shed 7 bases, with 10 bases lying between them. The CDR3: CASSSNLGEAFF. As DNA, the CDR3 is TGTGCCAGCAGCTCCAACCTCGGTGAAGCTTTCTTT.

V usage is TRBV19 and J usage is TRBJ2-1; TRBD2 aligns across 9 bases. The CDR3 runs 19 residues. J gave up 9 bases and V 6 bases, and 24 bases lay outside the gene matches. Germline loops: CDR1 LNHDA, CDR2 SQIVND (reference sequence). CDR3 DNA sequence: TGTGCCAGTAGAGCATTCTCGGTCAGGGGCGGGAGGGATCACGGTGAGCAGTTCTTC. Amino acids: CASRAFSVRGGRDHGEQFF.

J is TRBJ1-1 and V is TRBV6-5, with D maybe TRBD1 (5 bases). Germline CDR1 and CDR2: MNHEY and SVGAGI. The CDR3 covers 14 residues. The V end was cut by 2 bases, the J end by 4 bases, with 11 bases between. DNA of the CDR3: TGTGCCAGCAGTTACATCCAGGGATCCACTGAAGCTTTCTTT. This encodes CASSYIQGSTEAFF.

This chain connects TRBV11-2 to TRBJ2-5, with D maybe TRBD2 (6 bases). The V gene's germline CDR1 is SGHAT and CDR2 FQNNGV. The germline V and J ends were trimmed by 1 base and 5 bases, with 11 bases remaining between them. CDR3 length: 14 residues. CDR3 sequence (DNA): TGTGCCAGCAGCTTAGGGAGGGGATTGGAGACCCAGTACTTC. Protein sequence: CASSLGRGLETQYF.

This clone came up a few times. The chain uses TRBV7-8 and TRBJ2-5; 7 positions match TRBD2. Losses at the gene ends were 2 bases for V and 3 bases for J; bases not matched to a gene: 3. Germline CDR1 reads SGHVS; CDR2 reads FQNEAQ. The CDR3 runs to 14 residues. This CDR3 reads CASSLSSGEETQYF. CDR3 nucleotides: TGTGCCAGCAGCTTATCGAGCGGGGAAGAGACCCAGTACTTC.

The J gene is TRBJ2-1, the V gene TRBV19, with D perhaps TRBD2 (5 bases). The CDR3 covers 13 residues. V lost 3 bases and J 4 bases, leaving 7 bases between the germline ends. Germline loops: CDR1 LNHDA, CDR2 SQIVND (reference sequence). CDR3 sequence: CASSIGLYNEQFF. The CDR3 DNA follows: TGTGCCAGTAGTATCGGACTTTACAATGAGCAGTTCTTC.

In its sample, this clone was seen a few times. The chain has TRBV6-5 and TRBJ2-1, with D maybe TRBD2 (5 bases). The CDR3 is 13 residues long. Deletions cut 6 bases from V and 10 bases from J, with 16 bases between. CDR1 MNHEY and CDR2 SVGAGI come from the germline V gene. In DNA form, the CDR3 reads TGTGCCAGCAGCCAACTCCGGGGTGGAGAGCAGTTCTTC. Amino acids: CASSQLRGGEQFF.

The chain employs TRBV6-5 and TRBJ1-2, with 7 nucleotides matching TRBD1. CDR1 is MNHEY, CDR2 SVGAGI, per germline. This CDR3 spans 14 amino acids. V was clipped by 8 bases and J by 3 bases; unmatched bases: 9. CDR3 protein: CASGGDRPYYGYTF. The DNA of the CDR3 is TGTGCCAGCGGAGGGGACAGACCTTACTATGGCTACACCTTC.

This clone came up once. The rearrangement joins TRBV10-3 to TRBJ1-1; D is possibly TRBD1 (5 bases). Trimming stripped 1 base from V and 11 bases from J, with 11 bases between. Germline V gene data show CDR1 as ENHRY and CDR2 as SYGVKD. The length of the CDR3 is 12 residues. CDR3 in amino acids: CAISEWQGRAFF. In DNA form, the CDR3 reads TGTGCCATCAGTGAGTGGCAGGGTAGGGCTTTCTTT.

This clone was seen just once. The J gene is TRBJ2-3, the V gene TRBV7-9; 7 bases agree with TRBD1. Germline V lookup: CDR1 SEHNR, CDR2 FQNEAQ (reference sequence). There are 16 residues in the CDR3. The V segment lost 2 bases and the J segment 8 bases; nucleotides outside the gene matches: 13. The chain's CDR3 is CASSLRVERDRGTQYF. The CDR3, as DNA: TGTGCCAGCAGCTTAAGGGTTGAAAGGGACAGAGGTACGCAGTATTTT.

The chain recombines TRBV6-5 with TRBJ2-7; TRBD2 aligns across 7 bases. J lost 0 bases, V lost 2 bases, and 7 bases had no gene match. The CDR3 contains 16 residues. Germline assignment: CDR1 MNHEY and CDR2 SVGAGI. This CDR3 is CASSYSGGGSSYEQYF. The CDR3 nucleotides read TGTGCCAGCAGTTACAGTGGAGGCGGGAGCTCCTACGAGCAGTACTTC.

The chain recombines TRBV2 with TRBJ1-1; 9 bases match TRBD1. The CDR3 is made up of 18 amino acids. Per the germline V gene, CDR1 is SNHLY and CDR2 is FYNNEI. The trim removed 5 bases at V and 5 bases at J, leaving 18 bases unmatched. The CDR3 loop reads CASSLTRQGGAGDTEAFF. CDR3 DNA: TGTGCCAGCAGTTTAACGCGACAGGGGGGCGCGGGTGATACTGAAGCTTTCTTT.

The chain carries TRBV5-1 and TRBJ2-1; 7 nucleotides match TRBD2. The CDR3 has 16 amino acids. The V segment lost 0 bases and the J segment 5 bases; nucleotides outside the gene matches: 8. The germline gives CDR1 SGHRS, CDR2 YFSETQ. The CDR3 spells CASSLVRLAEHNEQFF. DNA of the CDR3: TGCGCCAGCAGCTTGGTGCGTCTAGCGGAGCACAATGAGCAGTTCTTC.

Here the CDR3 DNA reads TGTGCCAGCAGCTCCGCCAGCGAGCAGTACGTC. Translating gives CASSSASEQYV. The chain joins TRBV7-9 to TRBJ2-7; D call uncertain. The CDR3 contains 11 residues. Trimming pared 4 bases from V and 6 bases from J, leaving 7 bases between. Germline V gene data show CDR1 as SEHNR and CDR2 as FQNEAQ (reference sequence).

The CDR3 loop reads CASRGAENNSPLHF. DNA of the CDR3: TGTGCCAGCAGGGGGGCGGAGAATAATTCACCCCTCCACTTT. The chain employs TRBV6-5 and TRBJ1-6; tentatively, D is TRBD1 (6 bases). Trimming removed 6 bases at V and 5 bases at J, with 11 bases between. CDR3 length: 14 amino acids. In germline, CDR1 is MNHEY, CDR2 SVGAGI.

The J gene is TRBJ2-1, the V gene TRBV2, with TRBD2 matching over 8 bases. V was clipped by 0 bases and J by 6 bases; unmatched bases: 7. CDR3 length: 16 amino acids. From germline, CDR1 is SNHLY and CDR2 FYNNEI. The CDR3 DNA follows: TGTGCCAGCAGTGAAGCCCTTCTCGGGAGGGTCAATGAGCAGTTCTTC. The encoded protein is CASSEALLGRVNEQFF.

This clone occurred a few times. The chain has TRBV13 and TRBJ2-1; a possible D gene is TRBD1 (6 bases). Germline values: CDR1 PRHDT, CDR2 FYEKMQ (reference sequence). This CDR3 region has 19 residues. Trimming cost V 6 bases and J 4 bases, with 28 bases left between them. DNA for the CDR3: TGTGCCAGCAGACAACAGGAACAAAGACAGGATAGGGTATACAATGAGCAGTTCTTC. Amino acid sequence: CASRQQEQRQDRVYNEQFF.

The chain combines TRBV30 with TRBJ2-1; no clear D. With 2 bases removed from V and 2 bases from J, the gap between germline ends came to 7 bases. Germline V lookup: CDR1 GTSNPN, CDR2 SVGIG (reference sequence). The CDR3 is 13 residues long. CDR3 residues: CAWSIEAYNEQFF. The CDR3 DNA is TGTGCCTGGAGTATAGAGGCCTACAATGAGCAGTTCTTC.

The V and J genes are TRBV6-5 and TRBJ1-1; maybe TRBD1 (5 bases). V dropped 7 bases and J dropped 5 bases, with 8 bases sitting between them. The CDR3 covers 11 residues. CDR1 MNHEY and CDR2 SVGAGI come from the germline V gene. This CDR3 is CASNPGTEAFF. Here the CDR3 DNA reads TGTGCCAGCAACCCAGGGACTGAAGCTTTCTTT.

The chain carries TRBV7-2 and TRBJ2-1; the match to TRBD2 covers 9 bases. This CDR3 spans 15 amino acids. V lost 7 bases and J lost 6; bases outside the gene matches: 10. Per the germline V gene, CDR1 is SGHTA and CDR2 is FQGNSA. DNA of the CDR3: TGTGCCAGCAACCCCATGGCGGGAGGGCTCAATGAGCAGTTCTTC. This translates into CASNPMAGGLNEQFF.

The V call is TRBV5-5, the J call TRBJ2-1, with TRBD2 as a possible D gene (6 bases). Germline V gene data show CDR1 as SGHKS and CDR2 as YYEKEE (reference sequence). Trimming took 4 bases from V and 7 from J, leaving 9 bases between them. The CDR3 is 12 residues long. The CDR3 sequence is CASSPGVNEQFF. As DNA, the CDR3 is TGTGCCAGCAGCCCGGGAGTAAATGAGCAGTTCTTC.

In regard to this clone: Relative to the germline gene, one junction end is altered; a read error may explain this. The chain links TRBV7-7 to TRBJ2-1; the match to TRBD1 covers 7 bases. The CDR3 covers 15 residues. Per germline, CDR1 SSHAT and CDR2 FNYEAQ (reference sequence). CDR3 residues: CASSFGTARTGEQFF. The CDR3 DNA sequence: TGTGCTAGCAGCTTCGGGACAGCTCGAACGGGTGAGCAGTTCTTC.

This sequence joins TRBV9 and TRBJ1-1; D remains unclear. V was pared by 0 bases and J by 4 bases, with 7 bases between. Germline V gene data show CDR1 as SGDLS and CDR2 as YYNGEE. This CDR3 contains 13 residues. The CDR3 spells CASSVASGTEAFF. DNA of the CDR3: TGTGCCAGCAGCGTAGCCTCGGGCACTGAAGCTTTCTTT. Drawing the rest from reference TRBV9 and TRBJ1-1, the complete variable domain is DSGVTQTPKHLITATGQRVTLRCSPRSGDLSVYWYQQSLDQGLQFLIQYYNGEERAKGNILERFSAQQFPDLHSELNLSSLELGDSALYFCASSVASGTEAFFGQGTRLTVV.

In this sample, this clone turned up once. The chain links TRBV6-2 or TRBV6-3 to TRBJ2-3; 10 bases line up with TRBD2. CDR1 and CDR2 from the germline V gene are MNHEY and SVGEGT. V lost 6 bases, J lost 2 bases, and 2 bases stayed unmatched. The CDR3 has 14 residues. In DNA form, the CDR3 reads TGTGCCAGCAGCGGACTAGCGGCCACAGATACGCAGTATTTT. Encoded protein: CASSGLAATDTQYF.